Listed below are T cell receptor beta chains from one sample, sequenced in a study of blood T cell repertoires in COVID-19. Sequencing used immunoSEQ multiplex PCR; TCRdb keeps in-frame clones, though not all of them. The profile shows 170,000 or so clones, about 78% of them singletons. Input material: PBMCs or T cells enriched from blood (not recorded which). The source is a woman aged 45-60 years who had recovered from COVID-19. CDR3s include the opening cysteine and the closing phenylalanine or tryptophan. A D gene is named only where the DNA matches it firmly. Clone sizes are given selectively: once, few, many, or a class where the clone is expanded.

V gene	J gene	D gene	clone size	CDR3 DNA	CDR3 protein
TRBV11-1	TRBJ2-3	TRBD1	-	TGTGCCAGCAGCTTAAGACAGGGGGCGCCCGGAGATACGCAGTATTTT	CASSLRQGAPGDTQYF
TRBV30	TRBJ2-7	-	-	TGTGCCTCGGAGGGTGCAGGGTTCGACGAGCAGTACTTC	CASEGAGFDEQYF
TRBV5-1	TRBJ2-1	-	-	TGCGCCAGCAGCAACTCAGGGGGGACCTACAATGAGCAGTTCTTC	CASSNSGGTYNEQFF
TRBV4-2	TRBJ1-4	TRBD1	-	TGTGCCAGCAGCCAAGATGCCGGGACAGGGCTTGAAAAACTGTTTTTT	CASSQDAGTGLEKLFF
TRBV28	TRBJ2-7	-	-	TGTGCCAGCAGTTATTCAGCTCAGGGAATTGGCTACGAGCAGTACTTC	CASSYSAQGIGYEQYF
TRBV24-1	TRBJ1-5	-	-	TGTGCCACCAGGACAGGCCTTAGCAATCAGCCCCAGCATTTT	CATRTGLSNQPQHF
TRBV3-1/TRBV3-2	TRBJ2-1	-	-	TGTGCCAGCAGCGCGAGGGGGAGGGGTGACAATGAGCAGTTCTTC	CASSARGRGDNEQFF
TRBV6-1	TRBJ2-7	TRBD2	-	TGTGCCAGCAGTGGAACCGGGACTAGCGGGAAACGGTCCTACGAGCAGTACTTC	CASSGTGTSGKRSYEQYF
TRBV11-2	TRBJ1-2	-	-	TGTGCCAGCAGCTCGACACAGCCGGATAGAAACTATGGCTACACCTTC	CASSSTQPDRNYGYTF
TRBV7-9	TRBJ1-6	-	-	TGTGCCAGCAGCTTAGCGCGCCAGGTCATTGATAATTCACCCCTCCACTTT	CASSLARQVIDNSPLHF
TRBV9	TRBJ2-6	-	many	TGTGCCAGCAGCGTAGAGGGGCGTGGGGCCAACGTCCTGACTTTC	CASSVEGRGANVLTF
TRBV7-3	TRBJ2-3	TRBD2	once	TGTGCCAGCAGCCCCACGGGGGGGAGGACAGATACGCAGTATTTT	CASSPTGGRTDTQYF
TRBV30	TRBJ2-3	TRBD2	-	TGTGCCTGGAGTGGCGGTGGAGGTTACCTAGCGGGAGGAGATACGCAGTATTTT	CAWSGGGGYLAGGDTQYF
TRBV7-3	TRBJ1-2	TRBD1	-	TGTGCCAGCAGCGTACCGGGACAGCTTCCCTATGGCTACACCTTC	CASSVPGQLPYGYTF
TRBV28	TRBJ1-2	-	-	TGTGCCAGCATTCAGGGTTCCCCACATTATGGCTACACCTTC	CASIQGSPHYGYTF
TRBV6-4	TRBJ2-1	-	-	TGTGCCAGCAGTGTCGACAGGACGTCTTGGAATGAGCAGTTCTTC	CASSVDRTSWNEQFF
TRBV9	TRBJ2-7	TRBD2	-	TGTGCCAGCAGCGATACAGCGGGAGGCGAGCAGTACTTC	CASSDTAGGEQYF
TRBV6-5	TRBJ2-4	-	-	TGTGCCAGCCGTCCACCGGGGGTAGCCAAAAACATTCAGTACTTC	CASRPPGVAKNIQYF
TRBV11-3	TRBJ1-1	TRBD1	-	TGTGCCAGCAGCGACAGGGCTTCCACTGAAGCTTTCTTT	CASSDRASTEAFF
TRBV5-1	TRBJ2-3	TRBD2	-	TGCGCCAGCAGCCCTACGAGCGGGAGGATTTCTGATACGCAGTATTTT	CASSPTSGRISDTQYF
TRBV19	TRBJ2-5	TRBD1	-	TGTGCCAGTAGCAGCACAGGGGGCAAGACCCAGTACTTC	CASSSTGGKTQYF
TRBV14	TRBJ2-2	-	few	TGTGCCAGCAGCCAAGATGTGGACAGCACTACCACCGGGGAGCTGTTTTTT	CASSQDVDSTTTGELFF
TRBV7-6	TRBJ1-6	-	-	TGTGCCAGCAGCTTATCGGGGGGAGTTAATTCACCCCTCCACTTT	CASSLSGGVNSPLHF
TRBV7-6	TRBJ1-6	-	many	TGTGCCAGCAGCTTAGATTATGTTTCACCCCTCCACTTT	CASSLDYVSPLHF
TRBV7-2	TRBJ2-1	-	-	TGTGCCAGCAGCATCGCCCGGGTAGAGCAGTTCTTC	CASSIARVEQFF
TRBV7-2	TRBJ1-2	TRBD1	-	TGTGCCAGCAGCTTAGCAACGGGACAGGGGGACTATGGCTACACCTTC	CASSLATGQGDYGYTF
TRBV10-3	TRBJ1-1	-	-	TGTGCCATCAGTGGAGATCTGAACACTGAAGCTTTCTTT	CAISGDLNTEAFF
TRBV28	TRBJ1-2	TRBD1	once	TGTGCCAGCACTAGGGAGAGGGGGCAAAGCTATGGCTACACCTTC	CASTRERGQSYGYTF
TRBV6-6	TRBJ2-7	-	-	TGTGCCAGCAAGCCCCCCCTGGACAGCCACGAGCAGTACTTC	CASKPPLDSHEQYF
TRBV21-1	TRBJ1-2	-	-	TGTGCCAGCAGCAAATGGGGGACAGAAGCGGCTGGCTACACCTTC	CASSKWGTEAAGYTF
TRBV25-1	TRBJ2-1	-	-	TGTGCCAGCAGTGTGGCAAGCGGTTACAATGAGCAGTTCTTC	CASSVASGYNEQFF
TRBV24-1	TRBJ1-2	-	-	TGTGCCACCAGTGAACCCGTGTACTTCCAACTGGGCTACACCTTC	CATSEPVYFQLGYTF
TRBV5-1	TRBJ1-5	-	-	TGCGCCAGCAGCTTGGGCAGTGAAAATCAGCCCCAGCATTTT	CASSLGSENQPQHF
TRBV3-1/TRBV3-2	TRBJ2-1	-	-	TGTGCCAGCAGCCAAGCCCAACCGACTAGATACAATGAGCAGTTCTTC	CASSQAQPTRYNEQFF
TRBV7-3	TRBJ1-1	TRBD1	-	TGTGCCAGCAGCATGACAGGGCGGAACACTGAAGCTTTCTTT	CASSMTGRNTEAFF
TRBV6-5	TRBJ1-1	-	-	TGTGCCAGCAGTTACGGCGGGTTTAACACTGAAGCTTTCTTT	CASSYGGFNTEAFF
TRBV5-1	TRBJ1-4	TRBD1	-	TGCGCCAGCAGCTTGGGGACAGGGTACAATGAAAAACTGTTTTTT	CASSLGTGYNEKLFF
TRBV6-5	TRBJ1-6	-	-	TGTGCCAGCGCTAGGACAGCCTTTTTTTCACCCCTCCACTTT	CASARTAFFSPLHF
TRBV2	TRBJ2-1	TRBD2	-	TGTGCCAGCAGCCGACTAGCGGGAGGGTACAATGAGCAGTTCTTC	CASSRLAGGYNEQFF
TRBV11-2	TRBJ2-1	TRBD2	-	TGTGCCAGCAGCCCACAAGCGGGAGTCTTATACAATGAGCAGTTCTTC	CASSPQAGVLYNEQFF
TRBV3-1/TRBV3-2	TRBJ2-7	-	-	TGTGCCAGCAGCCAAGGTCCTACTCCCCTCGAGCAGTACTTC	CASSQGPTPLEQYF
TRBV6-2/TRBV6-3	TRBJ2-1	-	few	TGTGCCAGCAGTTACAGTCGTAGGACTACAAAATACAATGAGCAGTTCTTC	CASSYSRRTTKYNEQFF
TRBV7-8	TRBJ2-7	TRBD1	-	TGTGCCAGCAGCTGGACAGGGAGCTCCTACGAGCAGTACTTC	CASSWTGSSYEQYF
TRBV5-1	TRBJ1-6	-	-	TGCGCCAGCAGCTCGGAAGTGGGGCGCGATAATTCACCCCTCCACTTT	CASSSEVGRDNSPLHF
TRBV12-2	TRBJ1-5	-	-	TGTGCAAGCCAGGCGACAGGTAATAGCAATCAGCCCCAGCATTTT	CASQATGNSNQPQHF